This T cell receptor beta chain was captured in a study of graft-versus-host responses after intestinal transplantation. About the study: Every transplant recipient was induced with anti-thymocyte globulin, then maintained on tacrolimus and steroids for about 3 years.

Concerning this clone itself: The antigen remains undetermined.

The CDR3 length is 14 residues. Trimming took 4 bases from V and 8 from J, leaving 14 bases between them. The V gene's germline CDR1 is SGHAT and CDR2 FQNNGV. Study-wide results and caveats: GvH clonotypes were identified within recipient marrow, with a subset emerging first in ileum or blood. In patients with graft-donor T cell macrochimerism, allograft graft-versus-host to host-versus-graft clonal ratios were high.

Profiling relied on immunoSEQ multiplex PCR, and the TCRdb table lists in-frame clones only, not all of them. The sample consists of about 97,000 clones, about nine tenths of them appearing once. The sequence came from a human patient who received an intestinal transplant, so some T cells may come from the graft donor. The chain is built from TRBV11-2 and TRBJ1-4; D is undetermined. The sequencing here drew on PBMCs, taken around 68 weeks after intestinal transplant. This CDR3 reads CASSSGSPGEKLFF. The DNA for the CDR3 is TGTGCCAGCAGCTCCGGGTCCCCGGGAGAAAAACTGTTTTTT. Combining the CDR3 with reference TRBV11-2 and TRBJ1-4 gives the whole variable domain EAGVAQSPRYKIIEKRQSVAFWCNPISGHATLYWYQQILGQGPKLLIQFQNNGVVDDSQLPKDRFSAERLKGVDSTLKIQPAKLEDSAVYLCASSSGSPGEKLFFGSGTQLSVL.